Following are 11 T cell receptor beta chains from one sample sequenced in a study of blood T cell repertoires in COVID-19. The protocol was immunoSEQ multiplex PCR, while the TCRdb copy is restricted to in-frame clones and leaves out a portion. The repertoire holds 140,000 to 150,000 clones, with over 70% as singletons. Sample: peripheral blood. All receptors derive from a man aged 50 or older who had recovered from COVID-19.

This clone was seen once. The CDR3 is CASSFQAGSYTGGFGEQFF. The CDR3 nucleotides are TGTGCCAGCAGTTTTCAGGCAGGTTCTTACACCGGTGGTTTTGGTGAGCAGTTCTTC. The chain is built from TRBV5-6 and TRBJ2-1; D gene ambiguous. Germline assignment: CDR1 SGHDT and CDR2 YYEEEE. This CDR3 contains 19 residues. With 5 bases removed from V and 9 bases from J, the gap between germline ends came to 33 bases.

The chain uses TRBV3-1 (or the pseudogene TRBV3-2) and TRBJ1-2, with unresolved D. Germline-derived CDR1 and CDR2 are LGHDT and YNNKEL (reference sequence). This CDR3 region has 15 residues. V lost 3 bases and J 5 bases, leaving 16 bases between the germline ends. In DNA, the CDR3 is TGTGCCAGCAGCCAGCAAGGCGGGGTTGAATATGGCTACACCTTC. As protein: CASSQQGGVEYGYTF.

In its sample, this clone was seen many times. The rearrangement uses TRBV7-9 and TRBJ2-7; D unclear. This CDR3 has 13 residues. V was cut by 1 base and J by 1 base, with 5 bases left in between. Germline values: CDR1 SEHNR, CDR2 FQNEAQ (reference sequence). CDR3 DNA: TGTGCCAGCAGCTTAGGAGATTCCTACGAGCAGTACTTC. Translating it yields CASSLGDSYEQYF. Using reference TRBV7-9 and TRBJ2-7 for the parts outside the CDR3, the full variable domain is DTGVSQNPRHKITKRGQNVTFRCDPISEHNRLYWYRQTLGQGPEFLTYFQNEAQLEKSRLLSDRFSAERPKGSFSTLEIQRTEQGDSAMYLCASSLGDSYEQYFGPGTRLTVT.

This chain connects TRBV6-6 to TRBJ2-1; 9 nucleotides align to TRBD1. The junction had 9 bases not matched to a gene; V was cut back by 6 bases and J by 6 bases. The CDR3 consists of 15 residues. The V gene's germline CDR1 is MNHNY and CDR2 SVGAGI (reference sequence). CDR3 in DNA: TGTGCCAGCAGGCTATCGGGACAGGGCGGCAATGAGCAGTTCTTC. As protein: CASRLSGQGGNEQFF.

CDR3 region: CASGLVVGSGQGLAGDEQYF. The DNA of the CDR3 is TGTGCTAGTGGTTTGGTAGTGGGGAGCGGACAGGGACTAGCAGGGGACGAGCAGTACTTC. This chain connects TRBV12-5 to TRBJ2-7, with D perhaps TRBD2 (9 bases). Per germline, CDR1 LGHNT and CDR2 FRNRAP. The CDR3 is made up of 20 amino acids. Trimming shortened V by 0 bases and J by 5 bases, and 29 bases separated the two germline ends.

The V and J genes are TRBV5-5 and TRBJ1-2; a possible D gene is TRBD1 (6 bases). Germline-derived CDR1 and CDR2 are SGHKS and YYEKEE (reference sequence). The length of the CDR3 is 15 residues. Trimming cost V 4 bases and J 6 bases, with 19 bases left between them. CDR3 DNA sequence: TGTGCCAGCAGCCGAAGACCAGGGGAAGGTCATGGCTACACCTTC. As protein: CASSRRPGEGHGYTF.

The chain combines TRBV7-3 with TRBJ2-3; 11 nucleotides match TRBD2. With V trimmed by 2 bases and J by 3 bases, 4 bases remained unmatched. Germline V gene sequence: CDR1 SGHTA, CDR2 FQGTGA. The CDR3 spans 16 residues. The CDR3 protein is CASSLRSGGVTDTQYF. CDR3 sequence (DNA): TGTGCCAGCAGCTTACGTAGCGGGGGGGTAACAGATACGCAGTATTTT. Supplemented by reference TRBV7-3 and TRBJ2-3, the full variable domain reads GAGVSQTPSNKVTEKGKYVELRCDPISGHTALYWYRQSLGQGPEFLIYFQGTGAADDSGLPNDRFFAVRPEGSVSTLKIQRTERGDSAVYLCASSLRSGGVTDTQYFGPGTRLTVL.

The V gene is TRBV5-4, the J gene TRBJ2-5; D is perhaps TRBD2 (7 bases). Looked up from germline, CDR1 is SGHNT and CDR2 is YYREEE (reference sequence). The CDR3 has 15 residues. Trimming removed 1 base at V and 1 base at J, with 11 bases between. The CDR3 region has the DNA TGTGCCAGCAGCTTGCGCGGGGGCCTCCAAGAGACCCAGTACTTC. This sequence encodes CASSLRGGLQETQYF.

This clone showed up just a few times. The V call is TRBV2, the J call TRBJ1-3; D possibly corresponds to TRBD1 (6 bases). V lost 2 bases, J lost 0 bases, and 14 bases lay in between. Germline assignment: CDR1 SNHLY and CDR2 FYNNEI. This CDR3 has 17 amino acids. As DNA, the CDR3 is TGTGCCAGCAGTGAATATGGTAGGGGGACCTCTGGAAACACCATATATTTT. Translating gives CASSEYGRGTSGNTIYF.

The chain has TRBV7-8 and TRBJ2-7; D may be TRBD1 (5 bases). CDR1 SGHVS and CDR2 FQNEAQ come from the germline V gene. This CDR3 has 13 amino acids. V shed 7 bases and J shed 4 bases, with 14 bases lying between them. This CDR3 reads CASITPGAYEQYF. The CDR3 DNA reads TGTGCCAGCATCACGCCTGGGGCTTACGAGCAGTACTTC.

V and J are TRBV20-1 and TRBJ1-4; D gene ambiguous. The germline V gene has CDR1 DFQATT and CDR2 SNEGSKA (reference sequence). The germline V and J ends were trimmed by 0 bases and 8 bases, with 4 bases remaining between them. The CDR3 is 11 residues long. CDR3 in amino acids: CSARDMEKLFF. The CDR3 DNA reads TGCAGTGCTAGAGATATGGAAAAACTGTTTTTT.